These 27 T cell receptor beta chains originate from one sample sequenced in a study of molecular identifiers for immune sequencing clone quantification. TCRdb re-analysed the PCR reads in MiXCR, keeping a single row per CDR3 protein. In the table there are about 640,000 distinct CDR3 sequences, nearly 20% of which are singletons. Sequencing input: naive CD8+ T cells from blood, with Jurkat cell RNA spiked in. Documented subset: FACS-sorted CD8+CD4-CCR7+CD45RA+ naive T cells. The receptors were sampled from a human donor in good health. Some libraries in this study had Jurkat cell RNA spiked in.

V usage is TRBV20-1 and J usage is TRBJ2-5; no reliable D call. CDR3 length: 12 amino acids. V lost 2 bases and J 2 bases, leaving 6 bases between the germline ends. Germline V CDR1 and CDR2: DFQATT, SNEGSKA (reference sequence). In nucleotides, the CDR3 is TGCAGTGCTAGATTCTTACAAGAGACCCAGTACTTC. Its translation is CSARFLQETQYF.

The V call is TRBV7-7, the J call TRBJ2-5, with D tentatively TRBD2 (6 bases). Germline CDR1 SSHAT, CDR2 FNYEAQ (reference sequence). The CDR3 is 16 amino acids. CDR3 sequence reads: CASGPVAGREFRAQYF. The CDR3, as DNA: TGTGCTAGCGGCCCCGTGGCAGGGCGGGAATTTCGGGCCCAGTACTTC.

As concerns this clonotype: Just one base apart from a much larger clone, this may be a read error. V and J are TRBV7-9 and TRBJ1-1; weak D call: TRBD1 (5 bases). Trimming removed 5 bases at V and 1 base at J, with 14 bases between. The CDR3 extends over 15 amino acids. The germline V gene has CDR1 SEHNR and CDR2 FQNEAQ (reference sequence). The CDR3 here is CASSPFMGTNTEAFF. The CDR3, as DNA: TGTGCCAGCAGCCCGTTTATGGGGACGAACACTGAAGCTTTCTTT.

On this clonotype: With a much larger clone just one base away, this may be a read error. The genes are TRBV7-2 and TRBJ2-2; D is perhaps TRBD1 (6 bases). The CDR3 loop spans 15 amino acids. Germline V gene lookup returns CDR1 SGHTA and CDR2 FQGNSA. The CDR3 here is CAGSTGHTNTGELFF. The CDR3 coding sequence is TGTGCCGGCAGCACGGGACACACCAACACCGGGGAGCTGTTTTTT.

In this sample, this clonotype turned up a few times. The chain combines TRBV11-1 with TRBJ2-2; 10 positions match TRBD2. The CDR3 has 17 amino acids. The V segment lost 1 base and the J segment 4 bases; nucleotides outside the gene matches: 6. Germline lookup yields CDR1 SGHAT and CDR2 FQDESV (reference sequence). CDR3 nucleotides: TGTGCCAGCAGCTTAGTAGGGACTAGCGAAAGCACCGGGGAGCTGTTTTTT. It codes for CASSLVGTSESTGELFF.

As for this clonotype: A read error may explain this, as a much larger clone is one base away. The genes are TRBV28 and TRBJ1-3; D gene uncertain. This CDR3 is built from 13 residues. V gave up 9 bases and J gave up 2 bases, with 11 bases separating them. Germline CDR1 MDHEN, CDR2 SYDVKM. This CDR3 reads CASKLGTGNTIYF. DNA for the CDR3: TGTGCCAGTAAATTGGGGACTGGAAACACCATATATTTT.

This clonotype was detected once. This CDR3 is missing its conserved last phenylalanine or tryptophan, likely due to a read error. The J gene is TRBJ2-1, the V gene TRBV14, with D maybe TRBD2 (6 bases). Germline lookup yields CDR1 SGHDN and CDR2 FVKESK. CDR3 size: 17 residues. For the CDR3, the DNA is TGTGCCAGCAGCCAAGTCTTAGGACTATTTTCCTCCAATGAGCAGTTCCTC. As protein: CASSQVLGLFSSNEQFL.

The J gene is TRBJ2-5, the V gene TRBV5-8; tentatively, D is TRBD1 (6 bases). This CDR3 is 18 amino acids long. Trimming took 1 base from V and 4 from J, leaving 23 bases between them. Germline lookup yields CDR1 SGHTS and CDR2 YDEGEE. DNA of the CDR3: TGTGCCAGCAGCTTGCGCGGGTACAGGGACGATTTTGGAGAGACCCAGTACTTC. Protein product: CASSLRGYRDDFGETQYF.

V is TRBV10-3 and J is TRBJ1-6; TRBD1 matches 7 bases. V shed 0 bases and J 9 bases; nucleotides not matched to a gene: 8. The germline V gene encodes CDR1 ENHRY and CDR2 SYGVKD. This CDR3 spans 16 amino acids. CDR3: CAISESWDSVGSPLHF. CDR3 sequence (DNA): TGTGCCATCAGTGAGTCTTGGGACAGTGTCGGTTCACCCCTCCACTTT.

With respect to this clonotype: A clone one base away is much larger, so this may be a read error. The chain has TRBV6-2 or TRBV6-3 and TRBJ2-7; 7 positions match TRBD1. This CDR3 contains 13 residues. With V trimmed by 5 bases and J by 5 bases, 6 bases remained unmatched. Germline CDR1 MNHEY, CDR2 SVGEGT. Written as DNA, the CDR3 is TGTGCCAGCAGTCTACAGGGGCAGCACGAGCAGTACTTC. Its translation is CASSLQGQHEQYF.

This clonotype showed up just a few times. Since the CDR3 does not end with the conserved phenylalanine or tryptophan, this likely comes from a read error. The gene calls are TRBV7-9 and TRBJ1-1; no clear D gene. V lost 2 bases, J lost 0 bases, and 7 bases lay in between. Germline CDR1 and CDR2: SEHNR and FQNEAQ (reference sequence). The CDR3 sequence is 14 residues long. The CDR3 DNA reads TGTGCCAGCAGCTTATTGGGTCTGAACACTGAAGCTTTCTTG. This sequence encodes CASSLLGLNTEAFL.

V gene TRBV9 combines with J gene TRBJ1-1, with D maybe TRBD1 (5 bases). This CDR3 contains 13 residues. Trimming left V 7 bases short and J 7 bases short, with 17 bases between. Germline assignment: CDR1 SGDLS and CDR2 YYNGEE. The DNA of the CDR3 is TGTGCCAGCGGCGCTCCCGGGACGGATGAAGCTTTCTTT. This gives the protein CASGAPGTDEAFF.

This clonotype was counted at least ten times. This chain joins TRBV27 and TRBJ2-3; 9 bases fit TRBD2. The CDR3 has 16 amino acids. With V trimmed by 0 bases and J by 0 bases, 1 base remained unmatched. Germline-derived CDR1 and CDR2 are MNHEY and SMNVEV (reference sequence). The CDR3 region has the DNA TGTGCCAGCAGTTTATCGACTAGCGGTAGCACAGATACGCAGTATTTT. It codes for CASSLSTSGSTDTQYF.

This clonotype has more than one count but fewer than ten. The genes are TRBV12-3 or TRBV12-4 and TRBJ1-2, with TRBD1 matching 10 bases. The CDR3 is 16 amino acids. V lost 2 bases to trimming and J lost 3 bases; unmatched junction nucleotides: 6. The DNA for the CDR3 is TGTGCCAGCAGTTTACACGACAGGGGGCTTTACTATGGCTACACCTTC. It specifies CASSLHDRGLYYGYTF.

Concerning this clonotype: Compared with germline, one end of the junction differs, possibly owing to a read error. The V gene is TRBV6-2 or TRBV6-3, the J gene TRBJ1-2, with D unclear. The CDR3 length is 11 residues. Germline loops: CDR1 MNHEY, CDR2 SVGEGT. CDR3 bases: TGTGTCAGCAGTTACTCCTGGGGCTACACCTTC. Translating it yields CVSSYSWGYTF.

The V call is TRBV10-3, the J call TRBJ2-2; D call uncertain. This CDR3 region has 11 residues. Per the germline V gene, CDR1 is ENHRY and CDR2 is SYGVKD. V was shortened by 11 bases and J by 6 bases, with 10 bases between the two germline ends. CDR3 amino acids: CALGGPGELFF. The CDR3 DNA follows: TGTGCCCTCGGTGGTCCCGGGGAGCTGTTTTTT.

This clonotype was counted at least ten times. This chain joins TRBV2 and TRBJ2-7; 10 nucleotides match TRBD1. The CDR3 runs to 16 residues. Germline V gives CDR1 SNHLY, CDR2 FYNNEI. Unmatched junction bases numbered 8, after V lost 4 bases and J lost 2 bases. CDR3 coding DNA: TGTGCCAGCAGTGCTCCCGGACAGGGGGATCCCTACGAGCAGTACTTC. Its protein product is CASSAPGQGDPYEQYF. Combining the CDR3 with reference TRBV2 and TRBJ2-7 gives the whole variable domain EPEVTQTPSHQVTQMGQEVILRCVPISNHLYFYWYRQILGQKVEFLVSFYNNEISEKSEIFDDQFSVERPDGSNFTLKIRSTKLEDSAMYFCASSAPGQGDPYEQYFGPGTRLTVT.

This clonotype was counted many times. The chain combines TRBV30 with TRBJ2-7, with D unresolved. Deletions cut 0 bases from V and 3 bases from J, with 15 bases between. The CDR3 runs 15 residues. The germline V gene encodes CDR1 GTSNPN and CDR2 SVGIG (reference sequence). DNA for the CDR3: TGTGCCTGGAGTGTCGAGCCAACTCTCTACTACGAGCAGTACTTC. This sequence encodes CAWSVEPTLYYEQYF.

This clonotype was counted between two and nine times. The gene calls are TRBV3-1 and TRBJ2-1; D remains ambiguous. The CDR3 is made up of 12 amino acids. V gave up 1 base and J gave up 12 bases, with 10 bases separating them. CDR1 is LGHDT and CDR2 is YNNKEL in the germline V gene (reference sequence). The CDR3 DNA reads as TGTGCCAGCAGCCAAGGGGCCGCCGGGCAGTTCTTC. Its translation: CASSQGAAGQFF.

Comments on this clonotype: This may stem from a read error, because a much larger clone lies one nucleotide away. This chain joins TRBV20-1 and TRBJ2-7; no firm D call. Germline V gene lookup returns CDR1 DFQATT and CDR2 SNEGSKA (reference sequence). V was pared by 2 bases and J by 6 bases, with 8 bases between. This CDR3 has 11 amino acids. In DNA form, the CDR3 reads TGCAGTGCTAGATTCCTTTGCGAGCAGTACTTC. It encodes CSARFLCEQYF.

This clonotype was seen a few times. The V and J genes are TRBV3-2 and TRBJ2-3; the table's D gene call, TRBD1, was not cross checked with the DNA. TRBV3-2 is a pseudogene locus. The CDR3 runs to 17 residues. The CDR3 coding sequence is TGTGCCAGCAGCCAAGAGGACAGGGGACAGAGCACAGATACGCAGTATTTT. Residues: CASSQEDRGQSTDTQYF.

This clonotype was recorded many times. The rearrangement joins TRBV12-3 or TRBV12-4 to TRBJ1-2, with D perhaps matching TRBD1 (6 bases). The CDR3 loop spans 13 amino acids. Trimming pared 5 bases from V and 4 bases from J, leaving 11 bases between. DNA of the CDR3: TGTGCCAGCAGTAACGACAGGAGCTATGGCTACACCTTC. Amino acids: CASSNDRSYGYTF.

This clonotype was seen a handful of times. The chain combines TRBV19 with TRBJ2-1; D may be TRBD2 (6 bases). The V end was cut by 5 bases, the J end by 11 bases, with 25 bases between. CDR3 length equals 16 residues. CDR1 LNHDA and CDR2 SQIVND come from the germline V gene (reference sequence). DNA for the CDR3: TGTGCCAGTAGTCTGGGGAGGCTAGCGACTAATATGCAGCAGTTCTTC. Residues: CASSLGRLATNMQQFF.

A remark on this clonotype: A read error may explain this, as a much larger clone is one base away. The chain couples TRBV6-6 to TRBJ2-4, with D uncertain. Germline V lookup: CDR1 MNHNY, CDR2 SVGAGI (reference sequence). Trimming removed 6 bases at V and 5 bases at J, with 14 bases between. CDR3 length: 14 residues. The CDR3 loop reads CASRDPSGENIQYF. The DNA of the CDR3 is TGTGCCAGCAGGGACCCATCGGGCGAAAACATTCAGTACTTC.

This clonotype showed up just a few times. The rearrangement joins TRBV19 to TRBJ2-3, with 8 nucleotides matching TRBD2. CDR3 length equals 15 residues. J gave up 4 bases and V 7 bases, and 10 bases lay outside the gene matches. Germline V gene lookup returns CDR1 LNHDA and CDR2 SQIVND (reference sequence). CDR3: CASMPGLGLPDTQYF. The CDR3, as DNA: TGTGCCAGTATGCCGGGACTAGGATTACCAGATACGCAGTATTTT.

This clonotype was counted many times. The chain links TRBV7-9 to TRBJ1-3; 9 nucleotides align to TRBD1. V lost 5 bases, J lost 4 bases, and 6 bases stayed unmatched. In germline, CDR1 is SEHNR, CDR2 FQNEAQ (reference sequence). The CDR3 consists of 15 residues. The CDR3 here is CASSPGTGTGNTIYF. The CDR3 DNA follows: TGTGCCAGCAGCCCAGGGACAGGGACCGGAAACACCATATATTTT.

Many counts were recorded for this clonotype. The rearrangement uses TRBV28 and TRBJ2-3, with TRBD2 identical over 7 bases. Per the germline V gene, CDR1 is MDHEN and CDR2 is SYDVKM. CDR3 length: 16 residues. J gave up 5 bases and V 3 bases, and 11 bases lay outside the gene matches. CDR3: CASSLSLAEGEDTQYF. The CDR3 DNA reads as TGTGCCAGCAGTTTGAGCCTAGCGGAAGGGGAAGATACGCAGTATTTT.